This TCR beta chain was sequenced during a study of blood T cells in healthy people across ages. Findings and limits, study-wide: Relative to aged donors, long-lived donors carried more naive CD4+ cells and displayed higher diversity.

Primers used in a second PCR of roughly 6 to 11 cycles were a sample-barcoded 5' primer and a J-beta primer mix. TCRdb re-derived calls from the 5' RACE reads in MiXCR, one entry per CDR3 protein. The data hold about 2 million distinct CDR3 sequences, with approximately 50% observed a single time. Per the germline V gene, CDR1 is SGHDT and CDR2 is YYEEEE. CDR3 length: 20 residues. V shed 4 bases, J shed 0 bases, and the junction held 13 bases outside the gene matches. Of note for this clonotype: Its cognate antigen is unknown.

The gene calls are TRBV5-6 and TRBJ2-1; 13 bases align to TRBD2. The specimen was blood. The receptor's source is a woman between 40 and 55 years old in good health. CDR3 residues: CASSPTSGGTTRDSYNEQFF. In DNA form, the CDR3 reads TGTGCCAGCAGCCCGACTAGCGGGGGGACGACCCGGGACTCCTACAATGAGCAGTTCTTC.